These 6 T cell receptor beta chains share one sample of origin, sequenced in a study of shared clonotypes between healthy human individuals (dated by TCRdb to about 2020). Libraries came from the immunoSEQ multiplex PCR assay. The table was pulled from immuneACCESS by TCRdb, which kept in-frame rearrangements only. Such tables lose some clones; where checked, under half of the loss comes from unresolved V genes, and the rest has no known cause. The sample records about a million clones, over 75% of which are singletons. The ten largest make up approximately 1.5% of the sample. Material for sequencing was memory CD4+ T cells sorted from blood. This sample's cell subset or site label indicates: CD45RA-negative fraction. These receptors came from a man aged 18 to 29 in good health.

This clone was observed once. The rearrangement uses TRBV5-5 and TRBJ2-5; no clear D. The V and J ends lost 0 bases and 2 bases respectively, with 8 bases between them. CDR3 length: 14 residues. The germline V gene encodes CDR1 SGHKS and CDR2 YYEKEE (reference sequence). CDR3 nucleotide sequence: TGTGCCAGCAGCTTGGTTTCAGATCAAGAGACCCAGTACTTC. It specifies CASSLVSDQETQYF.

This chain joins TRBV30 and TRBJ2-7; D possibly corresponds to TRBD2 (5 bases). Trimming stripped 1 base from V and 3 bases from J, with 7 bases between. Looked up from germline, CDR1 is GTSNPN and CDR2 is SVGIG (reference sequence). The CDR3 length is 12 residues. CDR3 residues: CAWSARDYEQYF. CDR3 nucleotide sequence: TGTGCCTGGAGTGCGAGGGACTACGAGCAGTACTTC.

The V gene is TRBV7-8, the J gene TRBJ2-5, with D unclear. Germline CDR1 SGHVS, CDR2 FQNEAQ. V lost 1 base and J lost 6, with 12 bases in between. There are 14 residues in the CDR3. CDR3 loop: CASSLGENGQTQYF. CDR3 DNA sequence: TGTGCCAGCAGCTTAGGGGAAAACGGACAGACCCAGTACTTC.

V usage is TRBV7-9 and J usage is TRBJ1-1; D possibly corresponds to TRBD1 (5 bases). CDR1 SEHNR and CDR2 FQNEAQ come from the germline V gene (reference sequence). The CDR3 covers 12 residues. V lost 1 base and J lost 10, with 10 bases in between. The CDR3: CASSLEGKVAFF. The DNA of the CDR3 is TGTGCCAGCAGCTTAGAGGGGAAGGTAGCTTTCTTT.

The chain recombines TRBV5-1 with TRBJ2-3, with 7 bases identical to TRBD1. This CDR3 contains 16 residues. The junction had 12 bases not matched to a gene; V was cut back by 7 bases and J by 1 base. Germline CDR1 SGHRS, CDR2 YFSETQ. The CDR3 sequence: CASGDGRGIGTDTQYF. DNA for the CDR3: TGCGCCAGCGGCGACGGCAGGGGGATCGGCACAGATACGCAGTATTTT.

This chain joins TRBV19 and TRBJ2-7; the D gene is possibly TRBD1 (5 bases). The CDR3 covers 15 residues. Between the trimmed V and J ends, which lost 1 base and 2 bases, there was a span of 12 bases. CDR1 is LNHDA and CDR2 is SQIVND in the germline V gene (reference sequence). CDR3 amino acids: CASSIARDGPYEQYF. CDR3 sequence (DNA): TGTGCCAGTAGTATAGCCAGGGATGGGCCCTACGAGCAGTACTTC.